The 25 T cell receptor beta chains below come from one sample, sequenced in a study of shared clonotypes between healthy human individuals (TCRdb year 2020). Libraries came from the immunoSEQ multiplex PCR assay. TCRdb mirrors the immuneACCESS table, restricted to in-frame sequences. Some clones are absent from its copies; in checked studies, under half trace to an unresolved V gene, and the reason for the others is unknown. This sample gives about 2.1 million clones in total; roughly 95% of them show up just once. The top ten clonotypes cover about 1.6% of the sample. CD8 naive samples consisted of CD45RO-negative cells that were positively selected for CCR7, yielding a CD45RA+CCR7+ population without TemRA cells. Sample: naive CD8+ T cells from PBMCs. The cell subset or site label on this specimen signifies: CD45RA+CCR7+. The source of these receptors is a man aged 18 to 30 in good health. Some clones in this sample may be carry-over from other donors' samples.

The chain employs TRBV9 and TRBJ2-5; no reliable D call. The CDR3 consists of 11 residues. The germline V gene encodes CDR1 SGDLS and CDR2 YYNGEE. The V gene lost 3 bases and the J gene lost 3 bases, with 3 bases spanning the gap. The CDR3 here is CASSAEETQYF. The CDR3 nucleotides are TGTGCCAGCAGCGCCGAAGAGACCCAGTACTTC.

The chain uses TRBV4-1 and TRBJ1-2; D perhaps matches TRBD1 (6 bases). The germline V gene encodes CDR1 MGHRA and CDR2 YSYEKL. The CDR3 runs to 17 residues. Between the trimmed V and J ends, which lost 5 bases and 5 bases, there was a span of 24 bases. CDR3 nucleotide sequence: TGCGCCAGCAGCGACCCTCTACAGGGTTGGCGACGGTATGGCTACACCTTC. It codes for CASSDPLQGWRRYGYTF.

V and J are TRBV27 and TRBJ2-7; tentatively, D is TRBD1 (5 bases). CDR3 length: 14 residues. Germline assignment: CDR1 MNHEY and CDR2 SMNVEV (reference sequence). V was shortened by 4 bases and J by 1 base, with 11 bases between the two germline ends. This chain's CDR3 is CASSYSGQSYEQYF. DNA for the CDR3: TGTGCCAGCAGTTACTCAGGACAATCCTACGAGCAGTACTTC.

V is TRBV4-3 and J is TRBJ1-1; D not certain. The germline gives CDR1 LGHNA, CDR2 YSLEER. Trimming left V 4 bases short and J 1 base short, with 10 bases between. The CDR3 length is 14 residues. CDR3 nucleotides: TGCGCCAGCAGCCCGTCGGACTGGAACACTGAAGCTTTCTTT. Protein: CASSPSDWNTEAFF.

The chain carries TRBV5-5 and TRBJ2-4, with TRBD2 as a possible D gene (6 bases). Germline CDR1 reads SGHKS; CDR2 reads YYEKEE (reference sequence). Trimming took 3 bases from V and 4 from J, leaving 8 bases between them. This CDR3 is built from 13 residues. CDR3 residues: CASSSGGKNIQYF. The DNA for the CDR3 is TGTGCCAGCAGCTCAGGAGGGAAAAACATTCAGTACTTC.

The CDR3 protein is CASSWGDRVEMYTEAFF. CDR3 nucleotides: TGTGCCAGCAGTTGGGGGGACAGGGTAGAAATGTACACTGAAGCTTTCTTT. The chain has TRBV28 and TRBJ1-1; 9 bases map to TRBD1. Germline V CDR1 and CDR2: MDHEN, SYDVKM. V was pared by 4 bases and J by 3 bases, with 12 bases of the junction left unmatched. The CDR3 length is 17 residues.

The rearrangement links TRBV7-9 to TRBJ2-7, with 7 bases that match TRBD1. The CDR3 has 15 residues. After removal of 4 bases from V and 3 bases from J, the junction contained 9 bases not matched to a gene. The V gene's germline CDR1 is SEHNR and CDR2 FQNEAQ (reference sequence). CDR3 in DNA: TGTGCCAGCAGCTCCGCTCCGACAGGGATCTACGAGCAGTACTTC. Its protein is CASSSAPTGIYEQYF. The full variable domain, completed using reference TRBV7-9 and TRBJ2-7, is DTGVSQNPRHKITKRGQNVTFRCDPISEHNRLYWYRQTLGQGPEFLTYFQNEAQLEKSRLLSDRFSAERPKGSFSTLEIQRTEQGDSAMYLCASSSAPTGIYEQYFGPGTRLTVT.

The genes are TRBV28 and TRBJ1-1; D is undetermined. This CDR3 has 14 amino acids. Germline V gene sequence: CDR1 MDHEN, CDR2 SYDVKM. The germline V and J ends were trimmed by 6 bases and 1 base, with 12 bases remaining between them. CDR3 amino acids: CASSSAWENTEAFF. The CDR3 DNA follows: TGTGCCAGCAGCTCGGCCTGGGAGAACACTGAAGCTTTCTTT.

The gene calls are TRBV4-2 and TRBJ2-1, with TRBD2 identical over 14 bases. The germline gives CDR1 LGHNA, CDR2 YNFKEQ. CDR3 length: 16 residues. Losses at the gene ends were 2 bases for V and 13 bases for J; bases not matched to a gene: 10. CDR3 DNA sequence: TGTGCCAGCAGCCAATCCCGACTAGCGGGAGGGGGGAGACAGTTCTTC. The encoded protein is CASSQSRLAGGGRQFF.

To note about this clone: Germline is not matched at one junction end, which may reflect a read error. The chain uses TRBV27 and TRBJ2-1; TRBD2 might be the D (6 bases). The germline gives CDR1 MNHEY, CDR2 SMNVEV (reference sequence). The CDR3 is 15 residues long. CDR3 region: CASSISSVAYNEQFF. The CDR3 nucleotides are TGTGCCAGCAGTATATCTAGCGTAGCTTACAATGAGCAGTTCTTC.

The CDR3 reads CASSIDFFRANEQFF. The CDR3 coding sequence is TGTGCCAGTAGTATAGATTTCTTCAGGGCTAATGAGCAGTTCTTC. The chain is built from TRBV19 and TRBJ2-1; perhaps TRBD1 as D (5 bases). This CDR3 is built from 15 residues. Germline V gene sequence: CDR1 LNHDA, CDR2 SQIVND (reference sequence). The V gene lost 0 bases and the J gene lost 7 bases, with 13 bases spanning the gap.

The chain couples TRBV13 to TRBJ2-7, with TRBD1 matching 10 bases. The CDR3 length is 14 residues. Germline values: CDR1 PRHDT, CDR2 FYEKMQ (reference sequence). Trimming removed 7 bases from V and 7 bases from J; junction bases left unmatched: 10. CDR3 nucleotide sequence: TGTGCCAGCACCGACGGGACAGGGGTGCAAGAGCAGTACTTC. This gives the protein CASTDGTGVQEQYF.

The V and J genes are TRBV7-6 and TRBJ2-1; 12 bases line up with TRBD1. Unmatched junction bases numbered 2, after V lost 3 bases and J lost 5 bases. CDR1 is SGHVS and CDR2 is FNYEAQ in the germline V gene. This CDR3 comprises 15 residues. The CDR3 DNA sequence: TGTGCCAGCAGCTTGGGACAGGGGGCCCACAATGAGCAGTTCTTC. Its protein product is CASSLGQGAHNEQFF.

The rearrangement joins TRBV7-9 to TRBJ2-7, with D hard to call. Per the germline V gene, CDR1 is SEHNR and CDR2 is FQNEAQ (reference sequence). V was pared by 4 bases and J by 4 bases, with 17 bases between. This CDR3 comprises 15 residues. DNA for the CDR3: TGTGCCAGCAGCTCCCCCGCATGGGATAGTTACGAGCAGTACTTC. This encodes CASSSPAWDSYEQYF.

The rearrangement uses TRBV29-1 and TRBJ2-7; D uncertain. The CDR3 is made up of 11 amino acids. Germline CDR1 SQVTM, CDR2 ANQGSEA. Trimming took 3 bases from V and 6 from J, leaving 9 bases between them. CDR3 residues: CSVEETGEQYF. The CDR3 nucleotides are TGCAGCGTTGAGGAAACGGGCGAGCAGTACTTC.

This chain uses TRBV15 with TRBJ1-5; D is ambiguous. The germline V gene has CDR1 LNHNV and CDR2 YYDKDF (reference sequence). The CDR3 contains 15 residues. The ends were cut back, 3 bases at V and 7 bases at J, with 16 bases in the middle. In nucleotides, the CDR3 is TGTGCCACCAGCAGGGGGAGTGGGGTTCTGCAGCCCCAGCATTTT. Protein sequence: CATSRGSGVLQPQHF.

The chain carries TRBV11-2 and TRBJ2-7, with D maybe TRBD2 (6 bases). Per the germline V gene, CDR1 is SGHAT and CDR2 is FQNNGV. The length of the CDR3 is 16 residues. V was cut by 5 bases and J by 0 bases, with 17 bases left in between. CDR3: CASSPPGRTNSYEQYF. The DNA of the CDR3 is TGTGCCAGCAGCCCCCCAGGACGGACTAACTCCTACGAGCAGTACTTC.

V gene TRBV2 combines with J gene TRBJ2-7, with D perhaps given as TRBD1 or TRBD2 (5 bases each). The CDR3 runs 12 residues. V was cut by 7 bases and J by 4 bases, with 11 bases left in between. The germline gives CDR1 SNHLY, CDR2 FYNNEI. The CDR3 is CASTNEGYEQYF. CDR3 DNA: TGTGCCAGCACCAACGAGGGGTACGAGCAGTACTTC.

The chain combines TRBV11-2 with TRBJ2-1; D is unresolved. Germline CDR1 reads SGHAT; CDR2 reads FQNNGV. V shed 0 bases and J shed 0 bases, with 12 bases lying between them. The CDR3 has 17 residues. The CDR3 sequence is CASSLDLLVSSYNEQFF. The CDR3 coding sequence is TGTGCCAGCAGCTTAGATCTGCTAGTTTCCTCCTACAATGAGCAGTTCTTC.

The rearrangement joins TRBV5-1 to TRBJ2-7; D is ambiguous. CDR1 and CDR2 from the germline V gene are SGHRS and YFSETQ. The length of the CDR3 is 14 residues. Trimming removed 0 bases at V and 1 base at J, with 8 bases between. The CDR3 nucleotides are TGCGCCAGCAGCTTGGTTGAGGCGTCCTACGAGCAGTACTTC. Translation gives CASSLVEASYEQYF.

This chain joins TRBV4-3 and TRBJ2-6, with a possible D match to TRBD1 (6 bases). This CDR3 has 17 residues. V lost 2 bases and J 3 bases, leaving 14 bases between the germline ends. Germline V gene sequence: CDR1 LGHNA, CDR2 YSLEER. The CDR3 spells CASSQLGQFNGANVLTF. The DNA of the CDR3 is TGCGCCAGCAGCCAACTTGGACAGTTCAATGGGGCCAACGTCCTGACTTTC.

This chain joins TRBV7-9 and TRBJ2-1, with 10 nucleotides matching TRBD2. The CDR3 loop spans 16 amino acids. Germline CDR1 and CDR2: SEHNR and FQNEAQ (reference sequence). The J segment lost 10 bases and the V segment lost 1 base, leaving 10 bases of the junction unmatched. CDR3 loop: CASSLGFASGSGEQFF. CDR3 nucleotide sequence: TGTGCCAGCAGCTTAGGTTTTGCTAGCGGGAGCGGGGAGCAGTTCTTC.

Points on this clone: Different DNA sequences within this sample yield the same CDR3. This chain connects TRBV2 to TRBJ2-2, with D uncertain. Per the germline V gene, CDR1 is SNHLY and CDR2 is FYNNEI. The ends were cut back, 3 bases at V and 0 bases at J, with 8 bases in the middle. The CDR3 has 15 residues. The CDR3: CASSEWRANTGELFF. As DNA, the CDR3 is TGTGCCAGCAGTGAGTGGCGTGCGAACACCGGGGAGCTGTTTTTT.

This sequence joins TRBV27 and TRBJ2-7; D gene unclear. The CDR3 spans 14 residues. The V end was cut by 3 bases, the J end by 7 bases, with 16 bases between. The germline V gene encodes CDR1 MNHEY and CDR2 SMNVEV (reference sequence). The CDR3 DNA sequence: TGTGCCAGCAGTTTCCGGGCCCCAGCTAGGGAGCAGTACTTC. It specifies CASSFRAPAREQYF.

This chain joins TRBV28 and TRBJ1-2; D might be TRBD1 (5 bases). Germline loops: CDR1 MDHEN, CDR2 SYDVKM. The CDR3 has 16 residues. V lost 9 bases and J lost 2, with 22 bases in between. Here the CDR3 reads CASSIPQGSWNYGYTF. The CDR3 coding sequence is TGTGCCAGTTCAATTCCTCAGGGAAGTTGGAACTATGGCTACACCTTC.